This record concerns one T cell receptor (beta chain) sequence. This record comes from a study of blood T cell repertoires in COVID-19. About the study: Samples representing acute and convalescent COVID-19 were sourced from the United States, Italy and Spain.

Authors' methods: Counts of nucleated cells, estimated from reference gene primer amplification, were obtained. Produced via immunoSEQ multiplex PCR; TCRdb's table is partial and in-frame only. D and trimming come from the DNA, and the V and J calls and clone size come from that table. The sample has about 61,000 clones, approximately 87% seen once. The CDR3 has 15 residues. Trimming shortened V by 0 bases and J by 0 bases, and 8 bases separated the two germline ends. Germline V lookup: CDR1 LGHNA, CDR2 YNFKEQ. V is TRBV4-2 and J is TRBJ1-2, with D unclear. Sample: peripheral blood. This sequence was found in a man aged 55 to 69 with acute or convalescent COVID-19. The CDR3 spells CASSQDGRPNYGYTF. The DNA for the CDR3 is TGTGCCAGCAGCCAAGATGGCCGCCCTAACTATGGCTACACCTTC.